Presented here are 15 T cell receptor beta chains from one specimen sequenced in a study of tumor and adjacent non-tumor tissue in lung cancer. Three rounds of nested PCR, following a modified ARM-PCR protocol, produced the TCRbeta library. Each CDR3 protein gets one entry after TCRdb re-called the multiplex PCR reads with MiXCR. The repertoire holds 200,000 to 250,000 distinct CDR3 sequences, with 70% to 75% as singletons. No cell sorting was done before RNA was extracted from the tissue. Input material: lung tumor tissue. These receptors originate from a man in his 60s with non-small cell lung cancer.

Details on this clonotype: With a much larger clone just one base away, this may be a read error. The chain has TRBV4-3 and TRBJ2-1, with TRBD2 identical over 11 bases. Germline CDR1 LGHNA, CDR2 YSLEER. The CDR3 spans 16 residues. DNA of the CDR3: TGCACCAGCAGCCAACCTGGGACTAGCGGAAACAATGAGCAGTTCTTC. Translation gives CTSSQPGTSGNNEQFF.

Worth noting for this clonotype: The junction departs from germline at one end; a sequencing error may be responsible. V gene TRBV28 combines with J gene TRBJ1-5, with TRBD1 matching 9 bases. CDR3 length: 14 residues. Germline V CDR1 and CDR2: MDHEN, SYDVKM. The CDR3 nucleotides read TGTGCCAGCAAAATGACAGGGGGTAGTCAGCCCCAGCAGTTT. This gives the protein CASKMTGGSQPQQF.

Regarding this clonotype: Mismatch with germline at one junction end may stem from a read error. The chain employs TRBV6-5 and TRBJ2-6, with no clear D. The CDR3 consists of 15 residues. Per the germline V gene, CDR1 is MNHEY and CDR2 is SVGAGI. The CDR3 is CACSYFGSVANVLTF. CDR3 DNA sequence: TGTGCCTGCAGTTACTTCGGCTCTGTGGCCAACGTCCTGACTTTC.

Concerning this clonotype: Because it lacks the conserved phenylalanine or tryptophan at the end, this CDR3 is likely a read error. The chain carries TRBV11-3 and TRBJ2-3; 13 nucleotides line up with TRBD2. Looked up from germline, CDR1 is SGHNT and CDR2 is YENEEA. This CDR3 is built from 16 residues. For the CDR3, the DNA is TGTACCAGCAGCTTACTAGCGGGGGGGCGCACAGATACGCAGTATTCT. It translates to CTSSLLAGGRTDTQYS.

This clonotype was counted a few times. The chain carries TRBV20-1 and TRBJ2-1; D is unresolved. CDR3 length: 11 residues. V was trimmed by 2 bases and J by 10 bases, leaving 9 bases between them. CDR1 and CDR2 from the germline V gene are DFQATT and SNEGSKA (reference sequence). As DNA, the CDR3 is TGCAGTGCTAGAAGCGAAATCGAGCAGTTCTTC. Its translation is CSARSEIEQFF.

In this sample, this clonotype turned up once. One end of the junction fails to match germline, which may point to a read error. The chain joins TRBV29-1 to TRBJ1-5; TRBD1 is a possible D gene (6 bases). The CDR3 spans 13 residues. Germline V lookup: CDR1 SQVTM, CDR2 ANQGSEA. The CDR3 sequence is CSVASGDNHPQHF. The DNA for the CDR3 is TGCAGTGTTGCCTCGGGGGACAATCACCCCCAGCATTTT.

The CDR3: CASTQPALAGWLGTQYF. Here the CDR3 DNA reads TGTGCCAGCACCCAACCCGCGTTAGCGGGATGGTTAGGTACGCAGTATTTT. The chain links TRBV6-2 or TRBV6-3 to TRBJ2-3; 8 bases align to TRBD2. Germline trimming cut 7 bases from V and 8 bases from J; bases unmatched to any gene: 20. The CDR3 has 17 residues. Germline V CDR1 and CDR2: MNHEY, SVGEGT.

Remarks on this clonotype: A much larger clone lies a single base off, so this may be a read error. Given the absence of the conserved phenylalanine or tryptophan at the CDR3 end, a read error is likely. The rearrangement links TRBV12-3 or TRBV12-4 to TRBJ1-2, with D maybe TRBD1 (6 bases). Trimming took 2 bases from V and 10 from J, leaving 14 bases between them. The CDR3 spans 13 residues. CDR3 loop: CASSLIGGRAYTL. The CDR3 nucleotides read TGTGCCAGCAGTTTAATAGGGGGGCGAGCCTACACCCTC.

Concerning this clonotype: Its ends do not fully match the called genes, so a read error is possible. The rearrangement joins TRBV20-1 to TRBJ1-6; no reliable D call. The CDR3 contains 11 residues. Germline CDR1 and CDR2: DFQATT and SNEGSKA (reference sequence). CDR3 loop: CSSRNNSALHF. CDR3 nucleotide sequence: TGCAGTTCTAGAAATAATTCAGCCCTCCACTTT.

The genes are TRBV20-1 and TRBJ1-1; the D is unclear. CDR1 and CDR2 from the germline V gene are DFQATT and SNEGSKA (reference sequence). V was pared by 2 bases and J by 6 bases, with 13 bases between. There are 13 residues in the CDR3. The CDR3, as DNA: TGCAGTGCTAGACTAGACATGATCGCTGAAGCTTTCTTT. Translation gives CSARLDMIAEAFF.

This clonotype was seen ten or more times. This chain links TRBV20-1 with TRBJ2-7; no clear D gene. Germline V CDR1 and CDR2: DFQATT, SNEGSKA (reference sequence). V dropped 1 base and J dropped 3 bases, with 10 bases sitting between them. The length of the CDR3 is 13 residues. The CDR3 reads CSARAPPIYEQYF. The CDR3 region has the DNA TGCAGTGCTAGAGCCCCCCCAATCTACGAGCAGTACTTC.

Concerning this clonotype: This clone may be a read error of a much larger clone one base away. The gene calls are TRBV6-6 and TRBJ2-7; 13 nucleotides agree with TRBD2. J was trimmed by 4 bases and V by 6 bases; bases with no gene match: 9. The germline V gene has CDR1 MNHNY and CDR2 SVGAGI (reference sequence). The CDR3 length is 16 residues. The CDR3 sequence is CASRRTGTSGIYEQYF. CDR3 coding DNA: TGTGCCAGCAGACGTACCGGGACTAGCGGGATTTACGAGCAGTACTTC.

As concerns this clonotype: A read error is possible here, since a much larger clone lies one base away. The V and J genes are TRBV5-6 and TRBJ2-3, with D perhaps TRBD2 (7 bases). This CDR3 region has 13 residues. Germline lookup yields CDR1 SGHDT and CDR2 YYEEEE. CDR3 sequence reads: CASSWGGTVTQYF. The CDR3 DNA reads TGTGCCAGCAGCTGGGGGGGCACAGTTACGCAGTATTTT.

As regards this clonotype: The junction departs from germline at one end; a sequencing error may be responsible. The rearrangement links TRBV11-3 to TRBJ2-3; 8 bases align to TRBD2. The germline V gene has CDR1 SGHNT and CDR2 YENEEA. The CDR3 contains 16 residues. CDR3 region: CASSLVGTSGAKAHYF. DNA for the CDR3: TGTGCCAGCAGCTTAGTAGGGACTAGTGGGGCCAAAGCGCACTATTTT.

The gene calls are TRBV4-1 and TRBJ2-1; 9 bases align to TRBD2. The germline CDR1 and CDR2 sequences are MGHRA and YSYEKL. The CDR3 totals 16 residues. V lost 0 bases and J lost 5; bases outside the gene matches: 5. The CDR3 is CASSQEWREGNNEQFF. The CDR3 region has the DNA TGCGCCAGCAGCCAAGAATGGCGGGAGGGAAACAATGAGCAGTTCTTC.